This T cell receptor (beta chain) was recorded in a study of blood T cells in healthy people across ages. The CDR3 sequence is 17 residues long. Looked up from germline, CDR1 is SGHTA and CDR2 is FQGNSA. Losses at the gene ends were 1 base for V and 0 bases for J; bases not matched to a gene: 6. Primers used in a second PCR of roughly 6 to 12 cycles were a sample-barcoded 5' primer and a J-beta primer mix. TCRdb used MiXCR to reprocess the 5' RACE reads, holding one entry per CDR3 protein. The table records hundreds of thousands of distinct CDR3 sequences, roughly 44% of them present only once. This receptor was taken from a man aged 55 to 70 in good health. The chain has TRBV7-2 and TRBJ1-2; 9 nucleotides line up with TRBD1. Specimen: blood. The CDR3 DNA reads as TGTGCCAGCAGCTTAGGGGTTAGACAGGGGGCTAACTATGGCTACACCTTC. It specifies CASSLGVRQGANYGYTF.